These T cell receptor beta chains were read from a single sample in a study of T cell responses to AZD1222 COVID-19 vaccine. Only in-frame clones appear in the TCRdb table, and some are missing; sequencing was by immunoSEQ multiplex PCR. The data show just over 95,000 clones, 85% to 90% seen once. Sample: peripheral blood, taken on day 0 of AZD1222 vaccination. These receptors came from an adult in good health. Both conserved end residues are part of each CDR3. The order of the fields is clone size, V gene, J gene, CDR3 protein. Rows may omit the clone size; those that give it use once, few, many or a size class.

size: .
V: TRBV5-6
J: TRBJ1-5
CDR3: CASSLGRAVNQPQHF

size: few
V: TRBV4-3
J: TRBJ1-1
CDR3: CASSQDWGVGTEAFF

size: .
V: TRBV9
J: TRBJ1-1
CDR3: CASSVVLTATEAFF

size: .
V: TRBV7-9
J: TRBJ1-1
CDR3: CASSLGMIAQGADTEAFF

size: .
V: TRBV5-4
J: TRBJ2-7
CDR3: CASSYGDYSTYEQYF

size: .
V: TRBV5-4
J: TRBJ2-3
CDR3: CASSLGVGGGTDTQYF

size: .
V: TRBV18
J: TRBJ1-1
CDR3: CASARGGMNTEAFF

size: .
V: TRBV23-1
J: TRBJ1-1
CDR3: CASQGADTEAFF

size: .
V: TRBV11-3
J: TRBJ2-5
CDR3: CASSYRGRQETQYF

size: .
V: TRBV4-3
J: TRBJ1-2
CDR3: CASSRSINYGYTF

size: .
V: TRBV27
J: TRBJ1-4
CDR3: CASSLRPWEKLFF

size: .
V: TRBV5-1
J: TRBJ1-3
CDR3: CASSPSDSGNTIYF

size: .
V: TRBV9
J: TRBJ2-7
CDR3: CASSTSGSYEQYF

size: .
V: TRBV5-1
J: TRBJ1-2
CDR3: CASRRNQIYGYTF

size: .
V: TRBV6-5
J: TRBJ1-1
CDR3: CASKRGTNTEAFF

size: once
V: TRBV5-4
J: TRBJ2-1
CDR3: CASSLPRLYNEQFF

size: .
V: TRBV4-3
J: TRBJ1-5
CDR3: CASSQDAGGHNSNQPQHF

size: .
V: TRBV19
J: TRBJ2-2
CDR3: CASSWDMGTGELFF

size: .
V: TRBV5-4
J: TRBJ2-2
CDR3: CASSLLGTLNTGELFF

size: .
V: TRBV9
J: TRBJ2-3
CDR3: CASSVGLGVDTQYF

size: .
V: TRBV19
J: TRBJ1-2
CDR3: CASSIDLSALDYGYTF

size: .
V: TRBV21-1
J: TRBJ1-2
CDR3: CASSKLRGSTYGYTF